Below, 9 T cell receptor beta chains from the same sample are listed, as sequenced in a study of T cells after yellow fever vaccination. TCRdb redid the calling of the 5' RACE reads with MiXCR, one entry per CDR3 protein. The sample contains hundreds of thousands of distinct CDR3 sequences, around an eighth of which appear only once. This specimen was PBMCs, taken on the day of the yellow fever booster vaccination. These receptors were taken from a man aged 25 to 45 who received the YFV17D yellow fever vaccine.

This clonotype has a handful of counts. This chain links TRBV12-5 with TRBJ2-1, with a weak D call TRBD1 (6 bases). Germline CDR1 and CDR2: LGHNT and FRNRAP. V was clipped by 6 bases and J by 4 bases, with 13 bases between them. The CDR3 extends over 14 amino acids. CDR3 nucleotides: TGTGCTAGTGGATCAGGGGTCGGTTACAATGAGCAGTTCTTC. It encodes CASGSGVGYNEQFF.

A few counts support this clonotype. The CDR3 coding sequence is TGCAGTGCTAGAGTTGGCGGGGTAACAGATACGCAGTATTTT. Amino acid sequence: CSARVGGVTDTQYF. V and J are TRBV20-1 and TRBJ2-3, with D possibly matching TRBD2 (6 bases). Germline V gives CDR1 DFQATT, CDR2 SNEGSKA (reference sequence). This CDR3 has 14 residues. Trimming took 1 base from V and 3 from J, leaving 11 bases between them.

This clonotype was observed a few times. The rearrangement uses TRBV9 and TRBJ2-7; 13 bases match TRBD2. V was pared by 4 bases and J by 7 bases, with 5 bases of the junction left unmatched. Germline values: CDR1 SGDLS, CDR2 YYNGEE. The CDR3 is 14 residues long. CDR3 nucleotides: TGTGCCAGCAGCCAGGGACTAGCGGGAACTGAGCAGTACTTC. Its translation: CASSQGLAGTEQYF.

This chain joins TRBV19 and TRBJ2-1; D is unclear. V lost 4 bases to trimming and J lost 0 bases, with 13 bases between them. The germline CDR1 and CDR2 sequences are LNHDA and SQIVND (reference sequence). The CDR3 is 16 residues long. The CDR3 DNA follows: TGTGCCAGTAGTAAGGGCCTGGTAAGCTCCTACAATGAGCAGTTCTTC. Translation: CASSKGLVSSYNEQFF.

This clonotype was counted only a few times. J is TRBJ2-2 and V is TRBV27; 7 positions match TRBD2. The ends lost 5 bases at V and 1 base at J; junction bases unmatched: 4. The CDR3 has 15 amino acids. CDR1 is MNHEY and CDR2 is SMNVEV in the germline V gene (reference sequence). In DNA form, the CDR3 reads TGTGCCAGCAGTGTCACTAGCGTGAACACCGGGGAGCTGTTTTTT. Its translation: CASSVTSVNTGELFF.

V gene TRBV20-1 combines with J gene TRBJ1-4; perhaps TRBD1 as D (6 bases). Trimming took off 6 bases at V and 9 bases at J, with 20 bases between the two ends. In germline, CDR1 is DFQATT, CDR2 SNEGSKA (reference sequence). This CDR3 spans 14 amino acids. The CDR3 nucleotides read TGCAGTGCGACAGATAGCAGGGGAAAGAAAAAACTGTTTTTT. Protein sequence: CSATDSRGKKKLFF.

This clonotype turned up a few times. The CDR3 nucleotides read TGTGCCAGCAGTTTTGGCAGGGGGCAGTATTTT. It encodes CASSFGRGQYF. This rearrangement joins TRBV12-3 or TRBV12-4 to TRBJ2-3; tentatively, D is TRBD1 (6 bases). CDR3 length equals 11 residues. V was clipped by 3 bases and J by 11 bases, with 9 bases between them.

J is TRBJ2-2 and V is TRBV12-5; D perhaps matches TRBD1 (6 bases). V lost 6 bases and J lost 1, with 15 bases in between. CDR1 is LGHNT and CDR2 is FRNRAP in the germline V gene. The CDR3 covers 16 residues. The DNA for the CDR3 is TGTGCTAGTGGGGACCCGGGACACAAGAACACCGGGGAGCTGTTTTTT. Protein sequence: CASGDPGHKNTGELFF.

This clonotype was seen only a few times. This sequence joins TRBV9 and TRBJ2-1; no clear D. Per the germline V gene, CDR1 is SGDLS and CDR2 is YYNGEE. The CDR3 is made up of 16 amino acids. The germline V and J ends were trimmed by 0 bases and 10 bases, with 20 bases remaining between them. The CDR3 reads CASSVALSELFGEQFF. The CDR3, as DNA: TGTGCCAGCAGCGTAGCTCTAAGCGAGCTTTTCGGGGAGCAGTTCTTC.